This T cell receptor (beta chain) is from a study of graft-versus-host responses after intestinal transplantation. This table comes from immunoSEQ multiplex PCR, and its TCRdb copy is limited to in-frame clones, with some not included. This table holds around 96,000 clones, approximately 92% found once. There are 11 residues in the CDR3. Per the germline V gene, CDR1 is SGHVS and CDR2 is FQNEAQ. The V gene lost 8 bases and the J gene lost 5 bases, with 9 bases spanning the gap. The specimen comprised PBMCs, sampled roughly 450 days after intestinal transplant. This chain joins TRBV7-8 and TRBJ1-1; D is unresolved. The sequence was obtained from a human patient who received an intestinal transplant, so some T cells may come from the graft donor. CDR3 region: CASRGETEAFF. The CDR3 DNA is TGTGCCAGCCGTGGGGAAACTGAAGCTTTCTTT.